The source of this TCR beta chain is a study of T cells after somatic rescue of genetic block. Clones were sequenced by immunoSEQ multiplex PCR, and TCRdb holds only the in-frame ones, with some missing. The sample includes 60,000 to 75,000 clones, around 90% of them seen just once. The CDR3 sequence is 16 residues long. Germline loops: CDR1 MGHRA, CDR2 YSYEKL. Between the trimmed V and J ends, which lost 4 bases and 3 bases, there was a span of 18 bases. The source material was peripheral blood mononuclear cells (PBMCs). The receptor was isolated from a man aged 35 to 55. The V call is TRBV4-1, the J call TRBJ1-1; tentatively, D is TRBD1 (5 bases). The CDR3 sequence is CASSLKAARVDTEAFF. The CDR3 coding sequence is TGCGCCAGCAGCCTGAAAGCCGCCAGGGTGGACACTGAAGCTTTCTTT.